The 11 T cell receptor beta chains given below trace back to one sample, sequenced in a study of cytomegalovirus exposure and HLA in healthy donors. Clones were sequenced by immunoSEQ multiplex PCR, and TCRdb holds only the in-frame ones, with some missing. The repertoire holds 190,000 or so clones, with about 86% as singletons. The sample taken for sequencing was PBMCs. The receptors derive from a woman aged 18-29 years in good health and CMV-seropositive.

The chain has TRBV15 and TRBJ2-7, with D maybe TRBD2 (6 bases). Germline V gene data show CDR1 as LNHNV and CDR2 as YYDKDF (reference sequence). The CDR3 contains 14 residues. V shed 0 bases and J shed 6 bases, with 12 bases lying between them. CDR3 protein: CATSRDPSGREQYF. The DNA of the CDR3 is TGTGCCACCAGCAGAGATCCCAGCGGGCGCGAGCAGTACTTC.

The gene calls are TRBV5-1 and TRBJ2-5, with 10 bases that match TRBD2. CDR1 is SGHRS and CDR2 is YFSETQ in the germline V gene. The CDR3 loop spans 15 amino acids. The ends lost 4 bases at V and 5 bases at J; junction bases unmatched: 8. CDR3 bases: TGCGCCAGCAGCCGTAGCGGGGGGCCCGGGGAGACCCAGTACTTC. This codes for CASSRSGGPGETQYF.

The rearrangement links TRBV27 to TRBJ1-2, with 7 bases that match TRBD1. Germline V lookup: CDR1 MNHEY, CDR2 SMNVEV (reference sequence). J was trimmed by 1 base and V by 7 bases; bases with no gene match: 15. The length of the CDR3 is 17 residues. CDR3 residues: CASNYRGPISDNYGYTF. CDR3 sequence (DNA): TGTGCCAGCAACTACAGGGGCCCCATATCAGATAACTATGGCTACACCTTC.

This chain links TRBV7-6 with TRBJ1-2; no reliable D call. With 5 bases removed from V and 2 bases from J, the gap between germline ends came to 9 bases. There are 13 residues in the CDR3. The V gene's germline CDR1 is SGHVS and CDR2 FNYEAQ. The DNA for the CDR3 is TGTGCCAGCAGCCCGGGTCTGAACTATGGCTACACCTTC. Translated: CASSPGLNYGYTF. The variable domain in full, completed from reference TRBV7-6 and TRBJ1-2, reads GAGVSQSPRYKVTKRGQDVALRCDPISGHVSLYWYRQALGQGPEFLTYFNYEAQQDKSGLPNDRFSAERPEGSISTLTIQRTEQRDSAMYRCASSPGLNYGYTFGSGTRLTVV.

The V and J genes are TRBV18 and TRBJ1-5; D unclear. V shed 2 bases and J shed 4 bases, with 15 bases lying between them. This CDR3 has 16 residues. Germline V CDR1 and CDR2: KGHSH, LQKENI. The CDR3 spells CASSPAGSDGNQPQHF. The CDR3 coding sequence is TGTGCCAGCTCACCAGCCGGGAGCGACGGGAATCAGCCCCAGCATTTT.

This sequence joins TRBV4-3 and TRBJ1-6, with D maybe TRBD1 (5 bases). Deletions cut 1 base from V and 6 bases from J, with 10 bases between. There are 15 residues in the CDR3. CDR1 is LGHNA and CDR2 is YSLEER in the germline V gene. CDR3 in amino acids: CASSQGQGTNSPLHF. CDR3 coding DNA: TGCGCCAGCAGCCAAGGCCAGGGTACTAATTCACCCCTCCACTTT.

V is TRBV7-2 and J is TRBJ2-1; D might be TRBD2 (5 bases). Germline V gene lookup returns CDR1 SGHTA and CDR2 FQGNSA. The CDR3 covers 15 residues. Trimming left V 6 bases short and J 0 bases short, with 12 bases between. The chain's CDR3 is CASSVTGSSYNEQFF. DNA for the CDR3: TGTGCCAGCAGTGTTACGGGAAGCTCCTACAATGAGCAGTTCTTC.

The chain couples TRBV9 to TRBJ1-3, with 7 bases fitting TRBD1. Trimming took 0 bases from V and 7 from J; bases not matched to a gene: 4. Germline V gene data show CDR1 as SGDLS and CDR2 as YYNGEE. This CDR3 has 14 residues. Here the CDR3 reads CASSVEARGNTIYF. The CDR3 DNA follows: TGTGCCAGCAGCGTAGAGGCCAGGGGGAACACCATATATTTT.

CDR3 in amino acids: CASSRDIREQFF. CDR3 DNA sequence: TGTGCCAGCAGTAGGGACATCCGCGAGCAGTTCTTC. The chain uses TRBV27 and TRBJ2-1, with D possibly being TRBD1 (6 bases). CDR1 is MNHEY, CDR2 SMNVEV, per germline (reference sequence). The V end was cut by 5 bases, the J end by 10 bases, with 12 bases between. This CDR3 region has 12 residues.

CDR3 amino acids: CASSVDREYEQYF. Written as DNA, the CDR3 is TGTGCCAGCAGTGTGGACAGAGAGTACGAGCAGTACTTC. The chain couples TRBV6-1 to TRBJ2-7, with D tentatively TRBD1 (6 bases). Germline lookup yields CDR1 MNHNS and CDR2 SASEGT. The V and J ends lost 4 bases and 4 bases respectively, with 11 bases between them. The CDR3 runs to 13 residues.

The chain couples TRBV6-1 to TRBJ2-4; 7 bases align to TRBD2. This CDR3 comprises 15 residues. Germline V gene data show CDR1 as MNHNS and CDR2 as SASEGT. J lost 6 bases, V lost 1 base, and 6 bases had no gene match. Here the CDR3 reads CASSEVGRAINIQYF. Written as DNA, the CDR3 is TGTGCCAGCAGTGAAGTTGGGAGGGCGATAAACATTCAGTACTTC.